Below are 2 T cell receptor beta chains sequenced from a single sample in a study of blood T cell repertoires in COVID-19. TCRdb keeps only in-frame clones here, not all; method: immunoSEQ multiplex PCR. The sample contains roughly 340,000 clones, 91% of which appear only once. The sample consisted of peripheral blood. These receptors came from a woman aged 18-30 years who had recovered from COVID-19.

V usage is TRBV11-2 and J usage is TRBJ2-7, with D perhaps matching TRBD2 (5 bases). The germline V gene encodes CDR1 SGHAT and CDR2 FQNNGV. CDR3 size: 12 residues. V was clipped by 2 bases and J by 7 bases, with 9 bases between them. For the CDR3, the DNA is TGTGCCAGCAGCTTACCTGGCGGGGAGCAGTACGTC. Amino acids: CASSLPGGEQYV.

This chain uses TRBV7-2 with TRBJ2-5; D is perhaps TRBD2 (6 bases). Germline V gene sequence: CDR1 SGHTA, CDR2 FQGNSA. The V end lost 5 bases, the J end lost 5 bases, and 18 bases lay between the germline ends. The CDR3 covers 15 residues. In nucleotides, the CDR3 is TGTGCCAGCAGCACGGCCGGGAGCAGCAGGGAGACCCAGTACTTC. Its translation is CASSTAGSSRETQYF.